This is a list of T cell receptor beta chains from one sample in a study of Ad26.COV2.S vaccination and SARS-CoV-2 variants. The table came from immunoSEQ multiplex PCR; TCRdb's copy has only in-frame clones and leaves some out. The table includes approximately 300,000 clones, about 86% detected once. Specimen: peripheral blood, collected in a trial of Ad26.COV2.S vaccine versus placebo. These receptors were obtained from a person aged 18-65 years who received the Ad26.COV2.S COVID-19 vaccine or a placebo. The CDR3 runs from the conserved cysteine through the conserved F or W. D genes are given only for firm matches. Part of the rows lack a size; the others show once, few, many or a class for expanded clones.

clone size | J gene | V gene | D gene | CDR3 protein | CDR3 DNA
NA | TRBJ1-5 | TRBV27 | NA | CPLDLSEGNQPQHF | TGTCCCTTAGACCTCAGCGAGGGCAATCAGCCCCAGCATTTT
NA | TRBJ1-6 | TRBV5-1 | NA | CASSLGQPNSPLHF | TGCGCCAGCAGCTTGGGACAGCCTAATTCACCCCTCCACTTT
NA | TRBJ2-1 | TRBV7-2 | NA | CASSLDDRGKVHNEQFF | TGTGCCAGCAGCCTTGACGACCGGGGTAAGGTCCACAATGAGCAGTTCTTC
NA | TRBJ2-2 | TRBV2 | NA | CASTRDRRAGELFF | TGTGCCAGCACTCGGGACCGCAGGGCCGGGGAGCTGTTTTTT
once | TRBJ2-1 | TRBV7-8 | NA | CASSLTNWGPLNEQFF | TGTGCCAGCAGCTTAACAAATTGGGGTCCGCTCAATGAGCAGTTCTTC
once | TRBJ2-7 | TRBV4-2 | TRBD1 | CASSRTGQVPDEQYF | TGTGCCAGCAGCCGCACGGGACAGGTCCCCGACGAGCAGTACTTC
NA | TRBJ2-2 | TRBV5-6 | TRBD2 | CASSPPSGGAGELFF | TGTGCCAGCAGTCCTCCTAGCGGGGGGGCCGGGGAGCTGTTTTTT
NA | TRBJ2-5 | TRBV9 | TRBD2 | CASSPGTRSGQETQYF | TGTGCCAGCAGCCCGGGGACTAGGTCGGGGCAAGAGACCCAGTACTTC
NA | TRBJ2-3 | TRBV27 | NA | CASSSTDTQYF | TGTGCCAGCAGTTCCACAGATACGCAGTATTTT
NA | TRBJ1-3 | TRBV9 | NA | CASSLGGQGNTIYF | TGTGCCAGCAGCCTCGGAGGACAAGGAAACACCATATATTTT
NA | TRBJ2-3 | TRBV6-7 | TRBD2 | CASSYEGGGAETDTQYF | TGTGCCAGCAGTTATGAGGGCGGGGGGGCAGAGACAGATACGCAGTATTTT
NA | TRBJ1-3 | TRBV11-2 | NA | CASSLGTTALVNTIYF | TGTGCCAGCAGCTTAGGGACGACGGCTCTGGTCAACACCATATATTTT
NA | TRBJ1-1 | TRBV19 | NA | CASSIVTNTEAFF | TGTGCCAGTAGTATAGTAACCAACACTGAAGCTTTCTTT
NA | TRBJ2-2 | TRBV4-1 | NA | CASSQDGRGTGELFF | TGCGCCAGCAGCCAAGATGGTCGGGGGACCGGGGAGCTGTTTTTT
NA | TRBJ2-7 | TRBV4-3 | TRBD2 | CASSQEPAGYEQYF | TGCGCCAGCAGCCAAGAACCAGCGGGATACGAGCAGTACTTC
NA | TRBJ2-2 | TRBV19 | NA | CASSSRGAPGELFF | TGTGCCAGTAGTTCCCGGGGGGCGCCCGGGGAGCTGTTTTTT
NA | TRBJ1-2 | TRBV21-1 | NA | CASSKYPIAHSDTEGYTF | TGTGCCAGCAGCAAATACCCTATAGCCCATTCTGATACGGAGGGCTACACCTTC
NA | TRBJ2-2 | TRBV5-1 | NA | CASSSYTGTLNTGELFF | TGCGCCAGCAGCAGCTACACAGGGACGCTGAACACCGGGGAGCTGTTTTTT
NA | TRBJ2-1 | TRBV4-1 | NA | CASSQDVAITGDEQFF | TGCGCCAGCAGCCAAGATGTCGCCATCACTGGGGATGAGCAGTTCTTC
NA | TRBJ2-2 | TRBV7-2 | TRBD1 | CASSPSHRGYTGELFF | TGTGCCAGCAGCCCCAGCCACAGGGGGTACACCGGGGAGCTGTTTTTT
few | TRBJ2-2 | TRBV5-1 | NA | CASRQGMNTGELFF | TGCGCCAGCCGCCAAGGAATGAACACCGGGGAGCTGTTTTTT
NA | TRBJ1-2 | TRBV30 | TRBD1 | CAWSPDRVGGYTF | TGTGCCTGGAGCCCAGACAGGGTGGGTGGCTACACCTTC
NA | TRBJ1-2 | TRBV4-1 | NA | CASSLTNSNYGYTF | TGCGCCAGCAGCTTAACGAACTCTAACTATGGCTACACCTTC
NA | TRBJ2-7 | TRBV19 | TRBD1 | CASSTTSWGPGSVGTGIYEQYF | TGTGCCAGTAGTACCACCTCTTGGGGACCTGGCTCGGTAGGGACAGGGATATACGAGCAGTACTTC
NA | TRBJ1-5 | TRBV19 | TRBD1 | CASSMGTGASSGQPQHF | TGTGCCAGTAGTATGGGGACAGGGGCTTCCAGCGGTCAGCCCCAGCATTTT
NA | TRBJ1-2 | TRBV30 | NA | CAWLKRNYGYTF | TGTGCCTGGTTAAAGCGCAACTATGGCTACACCTTC
NA | TRBJ1-5 | TRBV4-1 | TRBD1 | CASSPRVGQLSNQPQHF | TGCGCCAGCAGCCCCAGAGTGGGACAGCTTAGCAATCAGCCCCAGCATTTT
NA | TRBJ1-4 | TRBV4-3 | NA | CASSPGAGRKEKLFF | TGCGCCAGCAGCCCGGGGGCAGGAAGGAAGGAAAAACTGTTTTTT
NA | TRBJ2-1 | TRBV11-2 | NA | CASSLGALGIYNEQFF | TGTGCCAGCAGCCTGGGGGCCTTGGGGATTTACAATGAGCAGTTCTTC
once | TRBJ2-1 | TRBV30 | NA | CAWRGNEQFF | TGTGCCTGGCGGGGGAATGAGCAGTTCTTC
NA | TRBJ1-2 | TRBV6-6 | NA | CASSYRQGNYGYTF | TGTGCCAGCAGTTATCGCCAGGGCAACTATGGCTACACCTTC
NA | TRBJ1-5 | TRBV6-5 | NA | CASSYSSHQPQHF | TGTGCCAGCAGTTATTCGTCGCATCAGCCCCAGCATTTT
NA | TRBJ2-4 | TRBV7-9 | NA | CASSLDLAKNIQYF | TGTGCCAGCAGCTTAGATCTAGCCAAAAACATTCAGTACTTC
once | TRBJ1-4 | TRBV19 | TRBD1 | CASSTGTGVEKLFF | TGTGCCAGTAGTACCGGGACAGGGGTCGAAAAACTGTTTTTT
NA | TRBJ2-7 | TRBV10-1 | NA | CASSESGRNFNKTYEQYF | TGCGCCAGCAGTGAGTCGGGTCGAAACTTTAACAAGACCTACGAGCAGTACTTC
NA | TRBJ1-4 | TRBV19 | TRBD1 | CASTSTGGKGKLFF | TGTGCCAGTACCTCGACAGGGGGTAAGGGAAAACTGTTTTTT
NA | TRBJ2-5 | TRBV5-1 | TRBD2 | CASSEGLAGGKKETQYF | TGCGCCAGCAGCGAAGGACTAGCGGGGGGCAAAAAAGAGACCCAGTACTTC
NA | TRBJ1-2 | TRBV30 | NA | CAWSKWDTKGYGYTF | TGTGCCTGGAGTAAGTGGGACACCAAGGGCTATGGCTACACCTTC
once | TRBJ1-2 | TRBV2 | NA | CASSLGSRYGYTF | TGTGCCAGCAGTTTGGGCAGCCGTTATGGCTACACCTTC
NA | TRBJ2-3 | TRBV9 | TRBD1 | CASSVVGVGQGTRTDTQYF | TGTGCCAGCAGCGTAGTAGGGGTGGGACAGGGAACGAGGACAGATACGCAGTATTTT
few | TRBJ2-2 | TRBV5-1 | NA | CASRPTSVGELFF | TGCGCCAGCAGGCCTACAAGCGTCGGGGAGCTGTTTTTT
NA | TRBJ2-7 | TRBV11-2 | NA | CASKGSGGGLRWEQYF | TGTGCCAGCAAGGGTAGTGGGGGAGGACTCCGCTGGGAGCAGTACTTC
NA | TRBJ2-5 | TRBV21-1 | NA | CASSPNPLGLSETQYF | TGTGCCAGCAGCCCGAATCCCCTTGGGTTGTCAGAGACCCAGTACTTC
few | TRBJ2-4 | TRBV4-3 | TRBD2 | CASSQDLNGGASGAKNIQYF | TGCGCCAGCAGCCAAGATCTGAACGGGGGGGCCTCGGGAGCCAAAAACATTCAGTACTTC